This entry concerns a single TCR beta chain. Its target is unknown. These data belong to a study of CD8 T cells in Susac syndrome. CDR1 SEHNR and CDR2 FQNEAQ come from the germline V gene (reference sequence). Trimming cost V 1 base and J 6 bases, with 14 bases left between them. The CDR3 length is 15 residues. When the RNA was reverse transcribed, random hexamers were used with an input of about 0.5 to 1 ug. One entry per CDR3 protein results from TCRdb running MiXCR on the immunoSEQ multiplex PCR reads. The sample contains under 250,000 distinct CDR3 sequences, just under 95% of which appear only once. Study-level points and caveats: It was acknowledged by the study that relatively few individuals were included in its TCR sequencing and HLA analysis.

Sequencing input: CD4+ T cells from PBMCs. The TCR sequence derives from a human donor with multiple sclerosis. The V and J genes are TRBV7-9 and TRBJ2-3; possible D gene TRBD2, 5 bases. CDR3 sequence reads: CASSLEMGSADTQYF. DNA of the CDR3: TGTGCCAGCAGCTTAGAGATGGGGAGCGCGGATACGCAGTATTTT.